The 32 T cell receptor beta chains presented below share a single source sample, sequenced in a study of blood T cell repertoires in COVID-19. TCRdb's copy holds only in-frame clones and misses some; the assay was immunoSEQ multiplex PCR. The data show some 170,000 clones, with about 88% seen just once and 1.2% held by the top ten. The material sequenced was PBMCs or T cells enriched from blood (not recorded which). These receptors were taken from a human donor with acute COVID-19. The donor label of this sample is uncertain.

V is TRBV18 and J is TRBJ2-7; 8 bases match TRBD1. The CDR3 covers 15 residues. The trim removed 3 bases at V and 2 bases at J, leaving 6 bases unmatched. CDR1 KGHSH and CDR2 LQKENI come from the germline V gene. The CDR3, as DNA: TGTGCCAGCTCACCGTCGGACAGGGTTACCTACGAGCAGTACTTC. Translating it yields CASSPSDRVTYEQYF.

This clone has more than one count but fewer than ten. CDR3 nucleotide sequence: TGTGCCAGCAGTGACGGGCAGGGGAACGAGCAGTACTTC. Amino acids: CASSDGQGNEQYF. The chain couples TRBV2 to TRBJ2-7, with a tentative D call TRBD1 (6 bases). Trimming removed 3 bases from V and 5 bases from J, with 11 bases in between. The CDR3 consists of 13 residues. Germline V lookup: CDR1 SNHLY, CDR2 FYNNEI.

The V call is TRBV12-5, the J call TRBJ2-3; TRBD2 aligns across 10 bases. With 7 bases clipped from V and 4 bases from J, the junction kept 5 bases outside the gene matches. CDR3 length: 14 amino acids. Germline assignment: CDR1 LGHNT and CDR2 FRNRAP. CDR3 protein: CASAVAGGPDTQYF. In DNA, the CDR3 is TGTGCTAGTGCCGTAGCGGGGGGCCCAGATACGCAGTATTTT.

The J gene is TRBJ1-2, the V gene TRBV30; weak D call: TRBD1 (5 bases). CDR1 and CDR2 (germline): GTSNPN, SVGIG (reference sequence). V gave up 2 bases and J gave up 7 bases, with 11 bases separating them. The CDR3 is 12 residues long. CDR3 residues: CAWSPVGGGYTF. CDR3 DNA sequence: TGTGCCTGGAGTCCCGTCGGGGGTGGCTACACCTTC.

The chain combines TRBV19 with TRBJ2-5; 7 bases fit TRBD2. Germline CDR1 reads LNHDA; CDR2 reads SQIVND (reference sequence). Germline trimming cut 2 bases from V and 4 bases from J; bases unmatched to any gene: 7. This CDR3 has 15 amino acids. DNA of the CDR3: TGTGCCAGTAGTATACTGGCGGGCGGGGGAGAGACCCAGTACTTC. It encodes CASSILAGGGETQYF.

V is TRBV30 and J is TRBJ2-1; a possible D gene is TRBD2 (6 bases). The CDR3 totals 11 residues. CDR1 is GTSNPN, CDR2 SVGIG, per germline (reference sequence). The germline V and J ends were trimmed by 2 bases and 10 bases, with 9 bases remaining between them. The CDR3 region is CAWSLGGEQFF. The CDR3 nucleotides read TGTGCCTGGAGTTTGGGAGGAGAGCAGTTCTTC.

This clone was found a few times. The CDR3 here is CASNTAYSNQPQHF. The DNA for the CDR3 is TGTGCCAGTAATACAGCTTATAGCAATCAGCCCCAGCATTTT. The chain links TRBV19 to TRBJ1-5, with D unresolved. Trimming left V 7 bases short and J 0 bases short, with 10 bases between. Germline assignment: CDR1 LNHDA and CDR2 SQIVND (reference sequence). This CDR3 has 14 residues.

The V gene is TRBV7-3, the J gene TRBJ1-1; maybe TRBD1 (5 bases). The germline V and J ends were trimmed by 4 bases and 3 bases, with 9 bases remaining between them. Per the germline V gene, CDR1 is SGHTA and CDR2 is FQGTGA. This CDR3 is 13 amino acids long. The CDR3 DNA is TGTGCCAGCAGCTCCCAGACAGACACTGAAGCTTTCTTT. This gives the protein CASSSQTDTEAFF.

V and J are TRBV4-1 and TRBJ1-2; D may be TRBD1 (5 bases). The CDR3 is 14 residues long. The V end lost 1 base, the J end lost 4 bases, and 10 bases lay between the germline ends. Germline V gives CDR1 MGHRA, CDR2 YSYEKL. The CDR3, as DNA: TGCGCCAGCAGCCAAGCGGGGGGGGTCTATGGCTACACCTTC. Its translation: CASSQAGGVYGYTF.

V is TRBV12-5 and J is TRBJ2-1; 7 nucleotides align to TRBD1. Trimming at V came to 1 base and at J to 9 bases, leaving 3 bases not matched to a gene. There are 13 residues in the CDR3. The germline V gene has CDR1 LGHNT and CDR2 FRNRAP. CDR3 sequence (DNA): TGTGCTAGTGGTTTGGCTGCAGGGGGTGAGCAGTTCTTC. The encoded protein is CASGLAAGGEQFF.

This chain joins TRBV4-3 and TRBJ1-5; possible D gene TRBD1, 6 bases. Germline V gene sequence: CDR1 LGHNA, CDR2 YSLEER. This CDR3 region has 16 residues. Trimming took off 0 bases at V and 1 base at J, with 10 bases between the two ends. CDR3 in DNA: TGCGCCAGCAGCCAAGATCGGGACATGAGCAATCAGCCCCAGCATTTT. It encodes CASSQDRDMSNQPQHF.

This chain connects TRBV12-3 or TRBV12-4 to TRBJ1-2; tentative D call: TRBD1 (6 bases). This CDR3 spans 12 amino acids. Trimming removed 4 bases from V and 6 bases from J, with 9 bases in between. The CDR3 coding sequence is TGTGCCAGCAGTTCTTGGACAGATGGCTACACCTTC. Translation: CASSSWTDGYTF.

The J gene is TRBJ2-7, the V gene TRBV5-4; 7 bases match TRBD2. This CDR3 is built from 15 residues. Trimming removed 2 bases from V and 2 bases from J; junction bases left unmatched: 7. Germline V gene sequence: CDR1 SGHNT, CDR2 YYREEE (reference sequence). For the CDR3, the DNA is TGTGCCAGCAGCTTAGAACGGGGGGACGCCTACGAGCAGTACTTC. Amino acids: CASSLERGDAYEQYF.

CDR3 DNA: TGTGCCAGCAGCCCTGAGCGGGGGGGGGCCTACGAGCAGTACTTC. It yields the protein CASSPERGGAYEQYF. The chain uses TRBV4-2 and TRBJ2-7, with 10 bases lining up with TRBD2. The CDR3 loop spans 15 amino acids. The germline V gene encodes CDR1 LGHNA and CDR2 YNFKEQ. Trimming cost V 4 bases and J 2 bases; bases outside gene matches: 5.

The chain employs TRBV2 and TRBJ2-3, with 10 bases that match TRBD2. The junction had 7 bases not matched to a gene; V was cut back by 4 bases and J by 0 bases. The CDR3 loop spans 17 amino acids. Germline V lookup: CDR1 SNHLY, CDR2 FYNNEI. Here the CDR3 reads CASSGTLAGASTDTQYF. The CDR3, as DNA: TGTGCCAGCAGTGGCACCCTAGCGGGGGCTAGCACAGATACGCAGTATTTT.

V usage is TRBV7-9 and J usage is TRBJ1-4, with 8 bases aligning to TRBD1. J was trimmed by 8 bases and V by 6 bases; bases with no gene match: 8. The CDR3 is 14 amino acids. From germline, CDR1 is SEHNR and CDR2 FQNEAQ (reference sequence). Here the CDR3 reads CASSPGRQGEKLFF. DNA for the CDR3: TGTGCCAGCAGTCCCGGCAGACAGGGGGAAAAACTGTTTTTT.

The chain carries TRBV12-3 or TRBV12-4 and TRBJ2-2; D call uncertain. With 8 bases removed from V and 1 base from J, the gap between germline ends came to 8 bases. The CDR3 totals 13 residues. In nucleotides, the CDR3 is TGTGCCAGCGGGCGCCGGAACACCGGGGAGCTGTTTTTT. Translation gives CASGRRNTGELFF.

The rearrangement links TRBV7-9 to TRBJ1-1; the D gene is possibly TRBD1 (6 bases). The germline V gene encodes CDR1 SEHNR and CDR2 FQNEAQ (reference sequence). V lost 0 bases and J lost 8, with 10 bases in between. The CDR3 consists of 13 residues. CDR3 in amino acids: CASSLAHGTEAFF. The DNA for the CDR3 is TGTGCCAGCAGCTTAGCTCACGGGACAGAAGCTTTCTTT.

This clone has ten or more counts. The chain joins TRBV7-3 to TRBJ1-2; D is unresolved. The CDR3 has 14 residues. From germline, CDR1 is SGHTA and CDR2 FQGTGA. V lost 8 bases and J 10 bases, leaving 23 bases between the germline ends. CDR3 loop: CASRPTRGLRDYTF. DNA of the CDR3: TGTGCCAGCCGACCCACACGGGGATTACGTGACTACACCTTC.

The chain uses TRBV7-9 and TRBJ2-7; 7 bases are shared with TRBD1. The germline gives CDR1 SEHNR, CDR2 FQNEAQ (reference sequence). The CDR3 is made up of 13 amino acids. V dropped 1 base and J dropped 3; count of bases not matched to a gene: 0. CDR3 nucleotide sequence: TGTGCCAGCAGCTTAGGGGACAGCTACGAGCAGTACTTC. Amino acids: CASSLGDSYEQYF.

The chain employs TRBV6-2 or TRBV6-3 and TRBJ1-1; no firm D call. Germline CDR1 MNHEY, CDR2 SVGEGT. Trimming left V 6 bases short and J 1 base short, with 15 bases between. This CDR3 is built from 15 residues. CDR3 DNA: TGTGCCAGCAGCCCCCTAACGTCGAGGAACACTGAAGCTTTCTTT. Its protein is CASSPLTSRNTEAFF.

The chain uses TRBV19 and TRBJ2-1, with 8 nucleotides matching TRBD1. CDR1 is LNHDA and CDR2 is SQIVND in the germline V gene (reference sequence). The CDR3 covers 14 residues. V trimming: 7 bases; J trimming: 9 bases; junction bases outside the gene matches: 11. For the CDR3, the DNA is TGTGCCAGTACAGAGACAGGGGTTCTGAGTGAGCAGTTCTTC. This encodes CASTETGVLSEQFF.

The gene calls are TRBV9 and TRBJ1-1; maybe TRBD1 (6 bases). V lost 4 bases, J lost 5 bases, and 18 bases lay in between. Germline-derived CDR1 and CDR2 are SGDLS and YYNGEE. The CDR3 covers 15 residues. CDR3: CASSPGAGEGTEAFF. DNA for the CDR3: TGTGCCAGCAGCCCCGGGGCAGGGGAAGGGACTGAAGCTTTCTTT.

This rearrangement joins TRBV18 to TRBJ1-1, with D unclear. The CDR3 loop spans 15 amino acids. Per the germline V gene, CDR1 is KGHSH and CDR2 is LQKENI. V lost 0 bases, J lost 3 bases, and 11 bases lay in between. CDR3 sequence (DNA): TGTGCCAGCTCACCACCCGGCTTTGGAGACACTGAAGCTTTCTTT. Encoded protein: CASSPPGFGDTEAFF. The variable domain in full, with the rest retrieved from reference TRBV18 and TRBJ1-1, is NAGVMQNPRHLVRRRGQEARLRCSPMKGHSHVYWYRQLPEEGLKFMVYLQKENIIDESGMPKERFSAEFPKEGPSILRIQQVVRGDSAAYFCASSPPGFGDTEAFFGQGTRLTVV.

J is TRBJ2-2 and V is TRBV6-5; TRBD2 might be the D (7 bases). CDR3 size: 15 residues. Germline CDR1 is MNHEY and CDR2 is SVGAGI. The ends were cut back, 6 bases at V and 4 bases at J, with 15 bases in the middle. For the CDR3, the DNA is TGTGCCAGCAGCTATTCGGGGGGCCTCACCGGGGAGCTGTTTTTT. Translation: CASSYSGGLTGELFF.

CDR3 in amino acids: CASSVERQTLRGYTF. CDR3 sequence (DNA): TGTGCCAGCAGCGTAGAAAGACAGACTTTAAGAGGCTACACCTTC. The V call is TRBV9, the J call TRBJ1-2, with TRBD1 as a possible D gene (5 bases). Trimming shortened V by 0 bases and J by 8 bases, and 17 bases separated the two germline ends. This CDR3 contains 15 residues. Germline V gene data show CDR1 as SGDLS and CDR2 as YYNGEE.

CDR3: CASSTGDGEKLFF. Written as DNA, the CDR3 is TGTGCCAGCAGCACAGGGGATGGTGAAAAACTGTTTTTT. The chain employs TRBV9 and TRBJ1-4; 7 nucleotides agree with TRBD1. CDR3 length: 13 amino acids. The J segment lost 7 bases and the V segment lost 4 bases, leaving 4 bases of the junction unmatched. Germline V CDR1 and CDR2: SGDLS, YYNGEE.

The CDR3 reads CASSPRDRGKSQPQHF. The CDR3 DNA follows: TGTGCCAGCTCACCAAGGGACAGGGGAAAAAGTCAGCCCCAGCATTTT. The genes are TRBV18 and TRBJ1-5; 10 bases are a match to TRBD1. CDR3 length: 16 amino acids. Germline V lookup: CDR1 KGHSH, CDR2 LQKENI. The V and J ends lost 2 bases and 6 bases, in that order; junction bases with no gene match: 7.

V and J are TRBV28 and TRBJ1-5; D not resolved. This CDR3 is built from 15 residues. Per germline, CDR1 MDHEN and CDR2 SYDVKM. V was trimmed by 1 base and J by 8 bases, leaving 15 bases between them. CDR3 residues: CASSLYGDPMEPQHF. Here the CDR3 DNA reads TGTGCCAGCAGTTTATACGGGGATCCGATGGAGCCCCAGCATTTT.

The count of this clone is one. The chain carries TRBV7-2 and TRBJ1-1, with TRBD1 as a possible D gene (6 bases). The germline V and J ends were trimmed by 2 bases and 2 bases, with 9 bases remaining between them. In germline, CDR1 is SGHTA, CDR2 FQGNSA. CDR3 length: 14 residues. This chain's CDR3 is CASSLLGTNTEAFF. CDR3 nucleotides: TGTGCCAGCAGCTTACTCGGGACAAACACTGAAGCTTTCTTT. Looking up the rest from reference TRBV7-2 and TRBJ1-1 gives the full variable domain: GAGVSQSPSNKVTEKGKDVELRCDPISGHTALYWYRQSLGQGLEFLIYFQGNSAPDKSGLPSDRFSAERTGGSVSTLTIQRTQQEDSAVYLCASSLLGTNTEAFFGQGTRLTVV.

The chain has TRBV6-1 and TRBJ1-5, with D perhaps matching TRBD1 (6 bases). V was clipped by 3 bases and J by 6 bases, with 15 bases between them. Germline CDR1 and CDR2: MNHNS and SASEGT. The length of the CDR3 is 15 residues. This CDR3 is CASSDDRLPGQPQHF. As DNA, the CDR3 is TGTGCCAGCAGTGATGACAGGCTGCCCGGTCAGCCCCAGCATTTT.

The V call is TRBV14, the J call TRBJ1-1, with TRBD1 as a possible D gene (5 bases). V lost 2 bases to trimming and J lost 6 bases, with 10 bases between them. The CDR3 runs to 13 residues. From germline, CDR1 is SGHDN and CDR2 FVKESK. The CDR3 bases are TGTGCCAGCAGCCAATCAGGGATGTCTGAAGCTTTCTTT. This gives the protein CASSQSGMSEAFF.